This T cell receptor beta chain was recorded in a study of T cells in Graves' hyperthyroidism and ophthalmopathy. Amplified regions were TCR beta CDR3 sequences from RNA transcripts. A set of HTBI primers served as the primers for a first-round RT-PCR of the TCR CDR3. TCRdb called the multiplex PCR reads again in MiXCR, with one record for every CDR3 protein. This table holds approximately 600,000 distinct CDR3 sequences, 11% to 15% found once. Germline assignment: CDR1 LNHDA and CDR2 SQIVND (reference sequence). V was clipped by 8 bases and J by 3 bases, with 19 bases between them. There are 15 residues in the CDR3.

Sequencing input: blood. This receptor was identified in a woman aged 18-30 years with Graves' ophthalmopathy. This sequence joins TRBV19 and TRBJ1-2; D gene unclear. CDR3 residues: CASARGRREDYGYTF. Here the CDR3 DNA reads TGTGCCAGTGCCCGTGGACGGCGAGAGGACTATGGCTACACCTTC.